This record concerns one T cell receptor beta chain sequence. What antigen it recognizes has not been identified. Base qualities are not provided; no much larger clone lies one nucleotide away. The receptor library was made with RACE. TCRdb names NextSeq 500 as the instrument used. During library preparation, unique molecular identifiers were attached to individual cDNA molecules so that TCRs could be counted quantitatively and reproducibly. Both TCR alpha and TCR beta chains were sequenced from each blood RNA sample. The authors processed their data as follows. The median number of TCRs per sample was roughly 94,000, ranging from about 23,224 to 700,000. V, J and CDR3 annotation of the TCR reads was carried out using the Decombinator software suite. For PS versus PT1 abundance plots, all samples were subsampled to the same number of TCRs (28,000). Expanded TCRs were defined as absent before sensitization and observed at least eight times at the 2-week time point. The raw public reads went through TCRdb reprocessing: fastp at Q25, MiXCR clone calling, in-frame beta chains kept. Merged by CDR3 protein, the rows form single entries marked with the most common genes and DNA. V and J calls and clone size were set by TCRdb, not the authors. The sample table holds 150,000 to 200,000 distinct CDR3 sequences, of which 28% were seen once. The ten largest clones represent 2.1% of the sample.

CDR1 and CDR2 are drawn from the germline V gene (reference sequence): SGHAT, FQDESV. Clipping removes 6 bases from V and 4 bases from J, with 6 as the unmatched junction base count. From its cysteine to its phenylalanine, the CDR3 spans 15 amino acids. Just CDR3 DNA is preserved here, 45 bases in frame from base 1. The data stem from a study of human T cells and chemical hapten exposure (TCRdb year 2021). Regarding the research as a whole: For sensitization, 2% DPC in acetone was applied to a roughly 2 cm by roughly 2 cm area of upper inner arm skin. Throughout the roughly 23-week study period, patients were also given weekly therapeutic DPC doses on the scalp. Patch testing was performed on the upper back with Finn chambers containing 0.01% DPC, and the patch tests were scored after 6 days according to International Contact Dermatitis Research Group standards. The mostly female patient cohort included alopecia areata with under or over 50% scalp involvement, alopecia totalis and alopecia universalis. Libraries were pooled for sequencing, and per-sample TCR yields varied mainly because of small differences in library volumes within the pool. Peripheral blood TCR repertoire changes were tracked in vivo in alopecia patients during primary and secondary sensitization to the hapten diphenylcyclopropenone (DPC). Patient blood was sampled pre-sensitization (week 0) and at 2, 6 and about 24 weeks after DPC sensitization. Around 30 alopecia patients provided blood for TCR sequencing at one to four time points (pre-sensitization, 2, 6 and 24 weeks). The full study reports these points: DPC sensitization did not change the number of TCRs with a frequency above 1 in 1000, and there was no evidence of changes in global repertoire structure. Expanded TCRs formed significantly more large CDR3 similarity clusters than pre-sensitization or healthy control sets, consistent with antigen-driven responses. A positive correlation was found between the number of PT1 expanded TCRs and patch test score, with significance reached at thresholds 8, 16 and 32 but not 4. Repeated subsampling changed both the strength of the expansion versus patch-test correlation and the threshold at which that correlation became significant. Because every patient had alopecia, a presumed autoimmune disease, the patients' immune response might differ from that of healthy individuals.

The time point label here, explained by the study, means: patch test 3, about 24 weeks after DPC sensitization. The meaning of the sample's treatment or condition label: therapeutic diphenylcyclopropenone sensitization with weekly scalp DPC. Blood at each patch-test visit was drawn before the patch test was applied. Patients were considered eligible if aged 18 to 70, diagnosed with alopecia and deemed suitable for DPC therapy, and patients were excluded if pregnant. Unfractionated whole blood was collected in Tempus Blood RNA tubes, and total RNA was extracted from that blood. The sequences come from whole blood, collected in connection with sensitization to the hapten diphenylcyclopropenone (DPC). The chain joins TRBV11-1 to TRBJ2-7; TRBD2 aligns with 13 central bases. The clonotype comes from a young woman with alopecia areata. Some clones in this sample may be carry-over from other donors' samples. The bases read TGTGCCAGCAGTCCTTGGACTAGCGGGAGTTACGAGCAGTACTTC. Translated, this is CASSPWTSGSYEQYF.